This TCR beta chain stems from a study of T cells in tuberculosis. With respect to this clone: Its antigen is not identified.

Study-wide results and limits: A GMM-specific repertoire classifier reached roughly 87% accuracy, AUROC over 0.85.

Germline V lookup: CDR1 SGDLS, CDR2 YYNGEE. There are 15 residues in the CDR3. The ends were cut back, 0 bases at V and 3 bases at J, with 10 bases in the middle. Time point described: new active TB diagnosis, blood taken before or within 7 days of starting treatment. Confirmation came from sputum smear and/or culture positivity for M. tuberculosis. The table came from immunoSEQ multiplex PCR; TCRdb's copy has only in-frame clones and leaves some out. Of approximately 53,000 clones in the sample, about 95% were seen once. The receptor comes from an adult with tuberculosis. This chain joins TRBV9 and TRBJ2-1; the D is unclear. This sample comprised PBMCs, obtained at tuberculosis diagnosis. CDR3 region: CASSVGTAIYNEQFF. The CDR3 nucleotides read TGTGCCAGCAGCGTAGGTACAGCTATCTACAATGAGCAGTTCTTC.